The clone carrying this T cell receptor beta chain was detected only a few times. The antigen is not known. The data were taken from a study of blood T cells in healthy people across ages. Peripheral blood from each donor was collected in a volume of 8.5 to 10 milliliters. With 1 base removed from V and 3 bases from J, the gap between germline ends came to 11 bases. Germline loops: CDR1 SGHNT, CDR2 YYREEE (reference sequence). The CDR3 is 15 amino acids. A J-beta primer mix and a sample-barcoded 5' primer were used in a second PCR of roughly 7 to 12 cycles. There were at least 3 million CDR3-containing paired-end reads obtained from each sample. TCRdb called the 5' RACE reads again in MiXCR, with one record for every CDR3 protein. The sample holds 1.8 million or so distinct CDR3 sequences; around 40% are singletons and the top ten take about 23%. Whole-study results and caveats: Donor CMV status was unknown, possibly confounding expanded clonotype changes.

V is TRBV5-4 and J is TRBJ2-1, with TRBD1 as a possible D gene (5 bases). The source material was blood. The origin of this receptor is a human donor in good health. Here the CDR3 reads CASSLRQFNYNEQFF. In DNA, the CDR3 is TGTGCCAGCAGCTTGAGACAGTTTAACTACAATGAGCAGTTCTTC. Based on the CDR3 plus reference TRBV5-4 and TRBJ2-1, the full variable domain is ETGVTQSPTHLIKTRGQQVTLRCSSQSGHNTVSWYQQALGQGPQFIFQYYREEENGRGNFPPRFSGLQFPNYSSELNVNALELDDSALYLCASSLRQFNYNEQFFGPGTRLTVL.